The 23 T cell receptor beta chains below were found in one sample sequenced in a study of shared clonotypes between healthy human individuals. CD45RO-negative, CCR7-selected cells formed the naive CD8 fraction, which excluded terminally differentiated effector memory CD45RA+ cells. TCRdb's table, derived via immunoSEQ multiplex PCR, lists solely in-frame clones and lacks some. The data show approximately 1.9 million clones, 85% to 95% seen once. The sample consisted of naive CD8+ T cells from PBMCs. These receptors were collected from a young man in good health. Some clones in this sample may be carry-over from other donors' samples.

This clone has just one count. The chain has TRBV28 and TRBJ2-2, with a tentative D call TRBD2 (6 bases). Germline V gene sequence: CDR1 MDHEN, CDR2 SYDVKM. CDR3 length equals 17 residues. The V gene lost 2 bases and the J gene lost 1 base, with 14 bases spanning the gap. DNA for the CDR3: TGTGCCAGCAGTTTAAGTAATTGGGGACTGAACACCGGGGAGCTGTTTTTT. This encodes CASSLSNWGLNTGELFF.

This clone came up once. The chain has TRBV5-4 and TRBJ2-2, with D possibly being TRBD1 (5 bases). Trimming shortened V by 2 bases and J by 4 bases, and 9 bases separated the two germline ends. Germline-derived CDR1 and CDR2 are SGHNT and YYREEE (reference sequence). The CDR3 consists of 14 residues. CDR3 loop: CASSFVDITGELFF. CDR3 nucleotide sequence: TGTGCCAGCAGCTTTGTGGACATCACCGGGGAGCTGTTTTTT.

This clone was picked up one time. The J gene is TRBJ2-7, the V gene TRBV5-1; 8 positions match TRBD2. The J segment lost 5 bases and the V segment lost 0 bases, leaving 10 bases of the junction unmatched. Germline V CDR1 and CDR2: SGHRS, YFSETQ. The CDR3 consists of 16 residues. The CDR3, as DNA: TGCGCCAGCAGCTTGGGGCTAGCGGGTAACCACGACGAGCAGTACTTC. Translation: CASSLGLAGNHDEQYF.

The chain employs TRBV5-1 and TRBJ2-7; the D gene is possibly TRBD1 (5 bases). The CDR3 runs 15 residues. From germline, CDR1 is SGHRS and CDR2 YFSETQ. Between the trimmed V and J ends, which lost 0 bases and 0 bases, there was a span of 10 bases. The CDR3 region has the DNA TGCGCCAGCAGCTTGGGCATGGGGCCCTCCTACGAGCAGTACTTC. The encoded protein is CASSLGMGPSYEQYF.

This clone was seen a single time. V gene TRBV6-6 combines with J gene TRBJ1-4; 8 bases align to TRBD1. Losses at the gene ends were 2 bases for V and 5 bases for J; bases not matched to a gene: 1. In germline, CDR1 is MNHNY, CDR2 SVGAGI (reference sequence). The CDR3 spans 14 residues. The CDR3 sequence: CASSYQGANEKLFF. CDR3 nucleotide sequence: TGTGCCAGCAGTTACCAGGGGGCGAATGAAAAACTGTTTTTT.

For the CDR3, the DNA is TGTGCCAGCAGGACCGGGACGGATAATTCACCCCTCCACTTT. It encodes CASRTGTDNSPLHF. This sequence joins TRBV6-5 and TRBJ1-6; a weak D match, TRBD1 (5 bases). V lost 6 bases and J lost 5, with 11 bases in between. Germline-derived CDR1 and CDR2 are MNHEY and SVGAGI. The CDR3 consists of 14 residues.

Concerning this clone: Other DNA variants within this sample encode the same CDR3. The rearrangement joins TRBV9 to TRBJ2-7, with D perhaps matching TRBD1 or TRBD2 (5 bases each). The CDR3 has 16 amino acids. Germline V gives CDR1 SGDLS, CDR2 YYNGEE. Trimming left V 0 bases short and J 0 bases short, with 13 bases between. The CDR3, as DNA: TGTGCCAGCAGCGTAGCAGGTACGGGACCCTCCTACGAGCAGTACTTC. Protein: CASSVAGTGPSYEQYF.

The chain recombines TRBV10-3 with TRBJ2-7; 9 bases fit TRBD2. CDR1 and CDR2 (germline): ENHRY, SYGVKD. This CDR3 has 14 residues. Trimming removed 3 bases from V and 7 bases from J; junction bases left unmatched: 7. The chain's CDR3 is CAISDPGLAKEQYF. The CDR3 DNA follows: TGTGCCATCAGTGACCCGGGACTAGCAAAAGAGCAGTACTTC.

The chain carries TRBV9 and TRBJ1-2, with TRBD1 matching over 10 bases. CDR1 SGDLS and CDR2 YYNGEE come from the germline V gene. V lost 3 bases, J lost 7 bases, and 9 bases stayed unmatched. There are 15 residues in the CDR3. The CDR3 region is CASSEWDRGSIGYTF. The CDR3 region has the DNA TGTGCCAGCAGCGAGTGGGACAGGGGAAGCATTGGCTACACCTTC.

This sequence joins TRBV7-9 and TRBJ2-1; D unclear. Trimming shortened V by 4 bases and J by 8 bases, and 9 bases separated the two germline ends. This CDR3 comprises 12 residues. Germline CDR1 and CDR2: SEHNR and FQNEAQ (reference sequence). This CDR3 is CASSSISYEQFF. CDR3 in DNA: TGTGCCAGCAGCTCCATTTCCTATGAGCAGTTCTTC.

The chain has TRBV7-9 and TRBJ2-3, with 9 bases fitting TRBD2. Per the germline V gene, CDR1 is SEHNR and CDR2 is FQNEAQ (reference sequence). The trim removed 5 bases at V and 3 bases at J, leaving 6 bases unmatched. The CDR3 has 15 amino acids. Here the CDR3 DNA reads TGTGCCAGCAGCCCCGGACTAGCGCAAACAGATACGCAGTATTTT. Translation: CASSPGLAQTDTQYF.

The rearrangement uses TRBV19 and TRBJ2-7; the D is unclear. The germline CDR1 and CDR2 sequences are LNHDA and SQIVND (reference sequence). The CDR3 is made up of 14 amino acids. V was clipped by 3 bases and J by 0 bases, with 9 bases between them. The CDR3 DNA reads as TGTGCCAGTAGTATGGGCGAGACCTCCTACGAGCAGTACTTC. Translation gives CASSMGETSYEQYF.

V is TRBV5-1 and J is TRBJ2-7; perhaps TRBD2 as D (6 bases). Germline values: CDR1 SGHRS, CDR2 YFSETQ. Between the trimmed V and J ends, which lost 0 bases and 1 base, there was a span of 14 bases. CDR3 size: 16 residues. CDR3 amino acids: CASSLDRVGGSYEQYF. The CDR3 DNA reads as TGCGCCAGCAGCTTGGATCGGGTCGGAGGGTCCTACGAGCAGTACTTC.

CDR3 bases: TGTGCCAGCAGATATCCGGGACAGGGCGTCTACGAGCAGTACTTC. Its protein product is CASRYPGQGVYEQYF. This chain uses TRBV11-2 with TRBJ2-7; TRBD1 matches 9 bases. J gave up 3 bases and V 6 bases, and 9 bases lay outside the gene matches. This CDR3 has 15 amino acids. CDR1 and CDR2 (germline): SGHAT, FQNNGV.

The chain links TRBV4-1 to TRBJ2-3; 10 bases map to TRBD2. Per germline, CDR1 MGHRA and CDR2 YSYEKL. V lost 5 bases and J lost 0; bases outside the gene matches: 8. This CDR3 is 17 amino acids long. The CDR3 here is CASSTQSAGGSTDTQYF. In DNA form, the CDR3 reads TGCGCCAGCAGCACCCAATCAGCGGGAGGGAGCACAGATACGCAGTATTTT.

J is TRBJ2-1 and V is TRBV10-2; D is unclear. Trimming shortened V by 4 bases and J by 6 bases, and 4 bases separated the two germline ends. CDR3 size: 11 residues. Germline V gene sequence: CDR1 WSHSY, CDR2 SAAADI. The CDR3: CASSVINEQFF. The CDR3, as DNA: TGCGCCAGCAGTGTCATCAATGAGCAGTTCTTC.

The CDR3 DNA sequence: TGTGCCAGCAGCTACGGGACAGGGGGCTACAATGAGCAGTTCTTC. It encodes CASSYGTGGYNEQFF. The chain links TRBV11-2 to TRBJ2-1, with 11 bases fitting TRBD1. Trimming at V came to 4 bases and at J to 3 bases, leaving 2 bases not matched to a gene. This CDR3 has 15 residues. CDR1 and CDR2 from the germline V gene are SGHAT and FQNNGV.

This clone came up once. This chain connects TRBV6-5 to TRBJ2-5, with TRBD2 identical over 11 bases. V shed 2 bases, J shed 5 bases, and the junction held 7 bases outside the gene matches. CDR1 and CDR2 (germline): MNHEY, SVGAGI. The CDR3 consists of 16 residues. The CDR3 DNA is TGTGCCAGCAGTTACGCGCTAGCGGGAGGACCGGAGACCCAGTACTTC. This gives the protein CASSYALAGGPETQYF.

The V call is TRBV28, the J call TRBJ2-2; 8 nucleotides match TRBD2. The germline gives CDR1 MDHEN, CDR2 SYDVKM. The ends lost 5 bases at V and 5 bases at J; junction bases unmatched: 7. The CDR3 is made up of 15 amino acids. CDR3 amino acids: CASSPGTSRTGELFF. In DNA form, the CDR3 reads TGTGCCAGCAGTCCCGGGACTAGTCGTACCGGGGAGCTGTTTTTT.

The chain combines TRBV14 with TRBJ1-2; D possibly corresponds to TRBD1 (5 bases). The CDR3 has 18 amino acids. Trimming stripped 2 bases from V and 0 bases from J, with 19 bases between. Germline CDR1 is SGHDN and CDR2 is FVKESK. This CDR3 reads CASSQRWRRGPTNYGYTF. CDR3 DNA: TGTGCCAGCAGCCAAAGGTGGAGGCGGGGACCAACTAACTATGGCTACACCTTC.

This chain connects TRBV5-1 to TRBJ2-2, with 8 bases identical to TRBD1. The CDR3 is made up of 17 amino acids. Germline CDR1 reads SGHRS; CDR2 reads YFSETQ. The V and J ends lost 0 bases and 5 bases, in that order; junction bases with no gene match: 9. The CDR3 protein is CASSLAGQGARTGELFF. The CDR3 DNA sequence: TGCGCCAGCAGCTTGGCCGGGCAGGGGGCGAGGACCGGGGAGCTGTTTTTT.

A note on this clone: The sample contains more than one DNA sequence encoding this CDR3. This CDR3 reads CASSLDDEQYF. CDR3 in DNA: TGTGCCAGCAGCTTAGATGACGAGCAGTACTTC. J is TRBJ2-7 and V is TRBV11-2; D remains ambiguous. The germline CDR1 and CDR2 sequences are SGHAT and FQNNGV. CDR3 size: 11 residues. The V gene lost 0 bases and the J gene lost 5 bases, with 2 bases spanning the gap.

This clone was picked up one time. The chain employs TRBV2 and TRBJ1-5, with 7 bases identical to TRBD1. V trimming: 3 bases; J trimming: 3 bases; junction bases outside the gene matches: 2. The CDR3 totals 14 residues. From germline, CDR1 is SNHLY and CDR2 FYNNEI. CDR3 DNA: TGTGCCAGCAGTGACAGGGGGAACAATCAGCCCCAGCATTTT. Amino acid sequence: CASSDRGNNQPQHF.